This T cell receptor (beta chain) was captured in a study of CD8 T cells in seronegative destructive rheumatoid arthritis (dated by TCRdb to the early 2020s). As for the study more broadly: At the time of sampling, biological drugs were being given to seven out of the eight CND-RA patients. Researchers compared peripheral CD8+ TCRbeta repertoires from patients with CCP-negative destructive rheumatoid arthritis (CND-RA) against repertoires from newly diagnosed seropositive RA, seronegative RA and healthy controls. The seropositive RA, seronegative RA and healthy control comparison cohorts were taken from a previously published TCRbeta dataset and were not newly sequenced.

This clone was seen only once. The target of this receptor is not known. The junction and the germline gene differ at one end; a read error may be behind it. CND-RA patients tested negative on the clinical CCP2 antibody test, and even with active therapy their joint destruction kept progressing. Every CND-RA patient showed typical joint destruction in the wrists and ankles and had failed conventional anti-rheumatic therapy. CND-RA patients were sampled after long disease histories, spanning decades in several cases, rather than at diagnosis. Around 55 millilitres of EDTA-anticoagulated peripheral blood were drawn from each patient. Density gradient separation with Ficoll-Paque PLUS was used to isolate peripheral blood mononuclear cells. Using AutoMACS magnetic bead positive selection, CD8+ cells were isolated from either fresh or cryopreserved PBMCs, and flow cytometry was used to check purity. Nucleospin Tissue or Tissue XS kits were used for genomic DNA extraction, and quantification was performed on a Qubit 2.0 fluorometer.

TCRbeta sequencing used genomic DNA from CD8+ cells, following the manufacturer's instructions. TCRbeta sequencing used the immunoSEQ assay and was run at a genomics technology centre in Finland. In the source study's methods: The clonotype tables produced by the immunoSEQ preprocessing pipeline were converted into VDJtools format, and any non-productive clonotypes were filtered out. Any sample with fewer than 10,000 reads was excluded, the remaining samples were subsampled to 10,000 reads, and most of the eight CND-RA samples made it through. The VDJtools CalcDiversityStats function was applied to data subsampled to 10,000 reads to calculate Shannon-Wiener, Simpson and clonality indices. Non-singleton TCRbeta clonotypes were hard-matched, with no mismatches allowed, against VDJdb to infer antigen specificity. CDR3 sequences that differed by one amino acid (Hamming distance 1) were grouped together into clusters with potentially shared antigen targets. Public clonotypes were tested for group enrichment with one-sided Fisher's exact tests after resampling groups to six samples, repeated ten times. The source is immuneACCESS, and TCRdb retained only in-frame sequences with V and J called. Part of the clones is not carried over; for the studies checked, unresolved V genes explain less than half of this, and the remainder is unexplained. The DNA was the basis for D and trimming; V, J and clone size are from that table. A total of approximately 4,100 clones appear in this sample, about two thirds of them only once. The ten largest clones add up to 36% of the sample.

Study-wide findings and limitations: Across the 100,000 to 150,000 clonotypes tested, no public clonotype enrichment remained significant after Benjamini-Hochberg correction. Because diagnostic samples were lacking, the TCR repertoire differences may partly reflect years of poor disease control rather than having been present at onset. More CMV-reactive and fewer influenza A-reactive CD8+ TCRbeta sequences were observed in CND-RA repertoires than in controls and other RA subtypes. A distinct set of enriched public clonotypes appeared to be carried by CND-RA patients, and this finding was interpreted by the authors as support for a separate disease subset. The small size of the CND-RA cohort was acknowledged as a study limitation. Once age was adjusted for, the CD8+ TCRbeta repertoires of CND-RA patients appeared less diverse and more clonal than the repertoires of other RA subtypes.

Sequenced: CD8+ T cells from blood. The TCR was taken from a woman aged 50 or older with seronegative destructive rheumatoid arthritis.

The CDR3 protein is CASSLGDRVFDEQYF. The nucleotide sequence reads TGTGCTAGCAGCTTAGGAGACAGGGTGTTCGACGAGCAGTACTTC. The rearrangement joined TRBV7-7 to TRBJ2-7; 7 bases in the middle match TRBD1. From a lookup of the germline V gene (reference sequence), CDR1 and CDR2 are SSHAT and FNYEAQ. Taken from cysteine to phenylalanine, the CDR3 has 15 residues. Only the CDR3 portion is preserved as DNA: 45 bases, with reading frame beginning at the first base.